Listed below are T cell receptor beta chains from one sample, sequenced in a study of cytomegalovirus exposure and HLA in healthy donors. Assay used: immunoSEQ multiplex PCR; TCRdb lists only in-frame clones, some missing. The table shows approximately 89,000 clones, with about two thirds occurring only once. Source material: PBMCs. These receptors were collected from a woman under 40 in good health and CMV-seropositive. Each CDR3 is given with its conserved first and last residue. The D gene is left open where the match is weak. For some rows the clone size is stated as once, few or many, or as a class when expanded; others skip it.

V,size,D,J,CDR3,DNA
TRBV7-9,.,TRBD1,TRBJ1-1,CASSPDRGQGNTEAFF,TGTGCCAGCAGCCCGGACAGGGGGCAAGGGAACACTGAAGCTTTCTTT
TRBV29-1,.,.,TRBJ2-1,CSVGRRGSDNEQFF,TGCAGCGTTGGAAGGCGGGGTAGCGACAATGAGCAGTTCTTC
TRBV7-2,.,TRBD1,TRBJ1-4,CASSPIPGTGAVSNEKLFF,TGTGCCAGCAGCCCAATTCCCGGGACAGGGGCGGTATCTAATGAAAAACTGTTTTTT
TRBV6-5,.,TRBD1,TRBJ1-5,CASSPTGSQPQHF,TGTGCCAGCAGTCCGACAGGGTCTCAGCCCCAGCATTTT
TRBV7-6,.,TRBD1,TRBJ1-2,CASSLIQGAGGYTF,TGTGCCAGCAGCTTAATTCAGGGGGCGGGCGGCTACACCTTC
TRBV9,.,.,TRBJ1-6,CASGGAGANSPLHF,TGTGCCAGCGGTGGGGCAGGGGCCAATTCACCCCTCCACTTT
TRBV27,.,TRBD2,TRBJ2-1,CASSPSGGLHNEQFF,TGTGCCAGCAGTCCTTCCGGGGGGTTACACAATGAGCAGTTCTTC
TRBV11-3,few,.,TRBJ2-7,CASSFERQYEQYF,TGTGCCAGCAGCTTTGAGAGACAGTACGAGCAGTACTTC
TRBV4-1,.,.,TRBJ1-2,CASSQDLVGVSSNYGYTF,TGCGCCAGCAGCCAAGATCTAGTAGGGGTTTCTTCTAACTATGGCTACACCTTC
TRBV27,.,.,TRBJ1-1,CASSLSRNTEAFF,TGTGCCAGCAGTTTATCGCGTAACACTGAAGCTTTCTTT